This T cell receptor beta chain was documented in a study of lymphopenia after photon versus proton radiotherapy. Study conclusions and caveats: Photon-treated patients lost naive T cells and TCR diversity; proton-treated stayed stable. Better survival with proton therapy was suggested as possible, not demonstrated.

Germline values: CDR1 SNHLY, CDR2 FYNNEI. The CDR3 is 13 amino acids. V was trimmed by 6 bases and J by 6 bases, leaving 14 bases between them. This clone came up a few times. Its antigen is unidentified. Sequencing was performed with immunoSEQ multiplex PCR; in TCRdb, only in-frame clones are kept and a portion is missing. This repertoire shows roughly 150,000 clones, about nine tenths found once; its top ten account for 4% to 5%. The TCR comes from a man over 45 with gastric cancer. The sample in question was peripheral blood, obtained from a patient treated with photon-based radiotherapy. The J gene is TRBJ1-2, the V gene TRBV2; D might be TRBD1 (6 bases). The CDR3 region has the DNA TGTGCCAGCAGCCGGGACATGGCGGATGGCTACACCTTC. Translation: CASSRDMADGYTF.